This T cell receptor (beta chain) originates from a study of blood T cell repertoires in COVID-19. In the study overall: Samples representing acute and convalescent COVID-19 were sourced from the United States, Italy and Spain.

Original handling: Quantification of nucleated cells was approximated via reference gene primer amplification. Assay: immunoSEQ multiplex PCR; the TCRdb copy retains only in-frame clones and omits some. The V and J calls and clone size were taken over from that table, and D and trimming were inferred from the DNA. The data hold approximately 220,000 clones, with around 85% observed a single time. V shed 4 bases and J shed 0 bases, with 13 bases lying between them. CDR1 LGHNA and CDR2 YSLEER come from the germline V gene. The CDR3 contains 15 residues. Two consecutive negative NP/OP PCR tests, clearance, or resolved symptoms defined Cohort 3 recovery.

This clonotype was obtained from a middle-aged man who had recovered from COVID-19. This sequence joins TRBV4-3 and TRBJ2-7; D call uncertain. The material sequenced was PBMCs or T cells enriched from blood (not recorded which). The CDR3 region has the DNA TGCGCCAGCAGCCCCGGGTTAGCCGCCTCCTACGAGCAGTACTTC. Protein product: CASSPGLAASYEQYF.